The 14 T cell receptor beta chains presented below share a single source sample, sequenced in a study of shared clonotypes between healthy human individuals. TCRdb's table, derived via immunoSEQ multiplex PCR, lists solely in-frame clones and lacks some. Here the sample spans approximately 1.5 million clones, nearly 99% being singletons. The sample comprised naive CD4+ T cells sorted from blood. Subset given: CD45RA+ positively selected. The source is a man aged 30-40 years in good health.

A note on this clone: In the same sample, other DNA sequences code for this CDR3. The CDR3 loop is CASSLARMNTEAFF. The CDR3 nucleotides are TGTGCCAGCAGCTTAGCAAGGATGAACACTGAAGCTTTCTTT. The chain carries TRBV7-9 and TRBJ1-1; D is unclear. Germline V gene sequence: CDR1 SEHNR, CDR2 FQNEAQ (reference sequence). Between the trimmed V and J ends, which lost 0 bases and 0 bases, there was a span of 5 bases. The CDR3 consists of 14 residues.

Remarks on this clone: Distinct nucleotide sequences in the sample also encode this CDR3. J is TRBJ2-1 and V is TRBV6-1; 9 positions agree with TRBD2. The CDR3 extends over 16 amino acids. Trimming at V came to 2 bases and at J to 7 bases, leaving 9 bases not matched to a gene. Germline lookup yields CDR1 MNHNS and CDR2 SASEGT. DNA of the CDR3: TGTGCCAGCAGTGAACAGGGCGGGAGGGCCGGGAATGAGCAGTTCTTC. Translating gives CASSEQGGRAGNEQFF.

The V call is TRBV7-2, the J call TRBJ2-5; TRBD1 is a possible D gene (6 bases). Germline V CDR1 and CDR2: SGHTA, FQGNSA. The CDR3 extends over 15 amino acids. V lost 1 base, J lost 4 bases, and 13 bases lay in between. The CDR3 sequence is CASSLERGFLETQYF. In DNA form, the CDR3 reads TGTGCCAGCAGCTTAGAAAGGGGGTTCCTAGAGACCCAGTACTTC.

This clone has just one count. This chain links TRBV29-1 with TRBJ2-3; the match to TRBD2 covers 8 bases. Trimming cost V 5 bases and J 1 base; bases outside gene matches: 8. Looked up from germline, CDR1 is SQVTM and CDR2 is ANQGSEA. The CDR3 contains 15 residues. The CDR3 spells CSVLFSGAGTDTQYF. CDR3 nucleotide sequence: TGCAGCGTTCTCTTTAGCGGGGCAGGCACAGATACGCAGTATTTT.

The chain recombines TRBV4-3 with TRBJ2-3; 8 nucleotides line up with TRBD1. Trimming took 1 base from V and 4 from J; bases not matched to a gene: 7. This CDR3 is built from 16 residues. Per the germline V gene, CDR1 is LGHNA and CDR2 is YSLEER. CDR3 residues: CASSQGGAGGPDTQYF. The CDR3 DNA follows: TGCGCCAGCAGCCAAGGCGGGGCAGGGGGCCCAGATACGCAGTATTTT.

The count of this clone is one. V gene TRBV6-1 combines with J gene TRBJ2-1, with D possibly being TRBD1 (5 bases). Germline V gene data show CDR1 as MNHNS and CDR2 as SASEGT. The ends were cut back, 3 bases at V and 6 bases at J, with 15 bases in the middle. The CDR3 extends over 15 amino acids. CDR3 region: CASSEPGDSPNEQFF. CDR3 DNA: TGTGCCAGCAGTGAGCCCGGTGACAGTCCCAATGAGCAGTTCTTC.

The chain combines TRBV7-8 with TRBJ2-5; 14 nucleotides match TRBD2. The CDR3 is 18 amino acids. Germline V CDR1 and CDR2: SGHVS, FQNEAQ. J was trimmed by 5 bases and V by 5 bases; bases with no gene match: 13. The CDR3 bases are TGTGCCAGCAGCCCACCCAGACTAGCGGGAGGGCCAGGGGAGACCCAGTACTTC. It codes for CASSPPRLAGGPGETQYF. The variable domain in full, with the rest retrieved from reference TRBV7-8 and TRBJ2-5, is GAGVSQSPRYKVAKRGQDVALRCDPISGHVSLFWYQQALGQGPEFLTYFQNEAQLDKSGLPSDRFFAERPEGSVSTLKIQRTQQEDSAVYLCASSPPRLAGGPGETQYFGPGTRLLVL.

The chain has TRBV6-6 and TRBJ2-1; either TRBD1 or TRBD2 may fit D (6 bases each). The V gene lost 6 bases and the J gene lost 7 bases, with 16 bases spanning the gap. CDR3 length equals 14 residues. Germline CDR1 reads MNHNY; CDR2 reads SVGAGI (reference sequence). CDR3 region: CASRSGSRGNEQFF. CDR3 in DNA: TGTGCCAGCAGAAGCGGGTCAAGGGGGAATGAGCAGTTCTTC.

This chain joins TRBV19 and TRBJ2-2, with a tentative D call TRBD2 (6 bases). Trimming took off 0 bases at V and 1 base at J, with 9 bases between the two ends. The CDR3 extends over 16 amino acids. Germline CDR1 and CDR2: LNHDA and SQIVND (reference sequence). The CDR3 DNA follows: TGTGCCAGTAGTATAGATTGGCGGGGGAACACCGGGGAGCTGTTTTTT. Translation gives CASSIDWRGNTGELFF.

The CDR3 reads CASSSRGGGGNTIYF. For the CDR3, the DNA is TGCGCCAGCAGCTCCCGGGGGGGAGGCGGAAACACCATATATTTT. The chain joins TRBV5-1 to TRBJ1-3; TRBD1 is a possible D gene (5 bases). The CDR3 runs 15 residues. The V and J ends lost 3 bases and 4 bases respectively, with 14 bases between them. Germline V gene lookup returns CDR1 SGHRS and CDR2 YFSETQ.

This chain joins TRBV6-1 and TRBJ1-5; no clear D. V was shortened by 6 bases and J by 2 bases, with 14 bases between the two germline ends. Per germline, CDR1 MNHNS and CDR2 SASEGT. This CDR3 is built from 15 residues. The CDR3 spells CASSLIEWGNQPQHF. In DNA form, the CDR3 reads TGTGCCAGCAGCTTGATAGAGTGGGGCAATCAGCCCCAGCATTTT.

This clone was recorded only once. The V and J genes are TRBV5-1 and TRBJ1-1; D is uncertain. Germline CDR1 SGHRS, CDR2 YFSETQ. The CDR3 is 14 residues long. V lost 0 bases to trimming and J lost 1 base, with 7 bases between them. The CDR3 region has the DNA TGCGCCAGCAGCTTGGAAGCGAGGAACACTGAAGCTTTCTTT. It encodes CASSLEARNTEAFF.

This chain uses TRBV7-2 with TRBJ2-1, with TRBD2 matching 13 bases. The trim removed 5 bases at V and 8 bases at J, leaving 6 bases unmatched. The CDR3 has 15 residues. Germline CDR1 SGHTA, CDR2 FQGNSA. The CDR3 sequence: CASSPLAGGPHEQFF. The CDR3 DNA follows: TGTGCCAGCAGCCCACTAGCGGGAGGGCCTCATGAGCAGTTCTTC.

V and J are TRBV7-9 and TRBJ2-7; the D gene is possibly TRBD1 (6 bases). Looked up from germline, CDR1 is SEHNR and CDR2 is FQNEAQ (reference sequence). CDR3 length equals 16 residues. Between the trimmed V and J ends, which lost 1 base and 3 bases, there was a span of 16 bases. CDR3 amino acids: CASSLGSDRIHYEQYF. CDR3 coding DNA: TGTGCCAGCAGCTTAGGGTCGGACAGAATCCACTACGAGCAGTACTTC.